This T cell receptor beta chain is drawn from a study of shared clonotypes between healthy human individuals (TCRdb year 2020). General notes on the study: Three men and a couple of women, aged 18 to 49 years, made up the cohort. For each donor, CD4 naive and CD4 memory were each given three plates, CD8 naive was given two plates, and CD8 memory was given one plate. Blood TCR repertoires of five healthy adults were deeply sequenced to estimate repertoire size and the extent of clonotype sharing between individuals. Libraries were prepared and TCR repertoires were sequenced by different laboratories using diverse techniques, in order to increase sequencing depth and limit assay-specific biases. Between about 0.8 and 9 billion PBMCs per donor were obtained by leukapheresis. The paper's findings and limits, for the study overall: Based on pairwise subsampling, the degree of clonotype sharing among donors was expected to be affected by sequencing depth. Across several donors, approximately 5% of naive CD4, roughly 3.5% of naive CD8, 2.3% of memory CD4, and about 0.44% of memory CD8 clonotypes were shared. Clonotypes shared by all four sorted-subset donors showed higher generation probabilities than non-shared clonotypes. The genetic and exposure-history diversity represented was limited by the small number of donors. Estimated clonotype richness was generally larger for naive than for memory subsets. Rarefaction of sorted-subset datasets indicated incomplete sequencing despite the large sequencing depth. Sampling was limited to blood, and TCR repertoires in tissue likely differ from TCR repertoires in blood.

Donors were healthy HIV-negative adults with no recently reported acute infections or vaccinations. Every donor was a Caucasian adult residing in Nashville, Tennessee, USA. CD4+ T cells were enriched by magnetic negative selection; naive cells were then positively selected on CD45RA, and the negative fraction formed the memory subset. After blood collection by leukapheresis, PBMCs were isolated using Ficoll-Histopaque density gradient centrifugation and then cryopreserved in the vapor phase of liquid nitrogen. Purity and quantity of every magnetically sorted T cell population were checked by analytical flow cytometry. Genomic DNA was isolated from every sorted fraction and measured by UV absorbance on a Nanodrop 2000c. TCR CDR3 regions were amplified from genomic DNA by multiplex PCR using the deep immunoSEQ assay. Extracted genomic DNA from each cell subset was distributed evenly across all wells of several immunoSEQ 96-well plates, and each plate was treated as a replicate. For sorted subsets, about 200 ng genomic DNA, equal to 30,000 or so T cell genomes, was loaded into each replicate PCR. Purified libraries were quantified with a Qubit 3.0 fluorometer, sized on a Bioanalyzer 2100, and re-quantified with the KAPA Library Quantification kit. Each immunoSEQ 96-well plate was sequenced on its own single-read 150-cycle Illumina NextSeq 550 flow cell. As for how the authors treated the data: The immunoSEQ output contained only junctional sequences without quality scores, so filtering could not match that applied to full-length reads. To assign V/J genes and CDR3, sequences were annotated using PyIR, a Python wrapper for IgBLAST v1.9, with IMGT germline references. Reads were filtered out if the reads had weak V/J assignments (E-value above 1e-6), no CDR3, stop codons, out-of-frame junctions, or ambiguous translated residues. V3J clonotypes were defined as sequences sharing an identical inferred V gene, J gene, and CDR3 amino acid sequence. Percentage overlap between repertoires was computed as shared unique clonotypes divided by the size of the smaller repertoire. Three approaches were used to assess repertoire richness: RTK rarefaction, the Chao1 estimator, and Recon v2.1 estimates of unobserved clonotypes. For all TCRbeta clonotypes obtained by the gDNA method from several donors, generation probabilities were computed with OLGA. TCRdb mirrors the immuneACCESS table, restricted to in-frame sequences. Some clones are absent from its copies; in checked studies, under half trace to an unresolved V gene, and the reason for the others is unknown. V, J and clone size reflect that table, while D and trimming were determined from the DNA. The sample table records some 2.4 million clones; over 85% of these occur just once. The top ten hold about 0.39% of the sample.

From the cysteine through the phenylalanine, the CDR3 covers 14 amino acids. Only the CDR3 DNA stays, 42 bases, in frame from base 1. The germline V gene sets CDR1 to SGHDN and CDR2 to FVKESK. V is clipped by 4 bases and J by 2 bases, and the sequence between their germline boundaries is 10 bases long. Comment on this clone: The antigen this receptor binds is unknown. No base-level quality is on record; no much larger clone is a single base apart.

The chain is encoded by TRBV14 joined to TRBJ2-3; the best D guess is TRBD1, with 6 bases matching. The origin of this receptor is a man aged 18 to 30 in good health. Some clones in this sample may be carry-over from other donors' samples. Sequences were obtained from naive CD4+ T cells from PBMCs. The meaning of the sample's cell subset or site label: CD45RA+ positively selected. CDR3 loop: CASSPTGTTDTQYF. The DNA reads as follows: TGTGCCAGCAGCCCAACAGGGACCACAGATACGCAGTATTTT.